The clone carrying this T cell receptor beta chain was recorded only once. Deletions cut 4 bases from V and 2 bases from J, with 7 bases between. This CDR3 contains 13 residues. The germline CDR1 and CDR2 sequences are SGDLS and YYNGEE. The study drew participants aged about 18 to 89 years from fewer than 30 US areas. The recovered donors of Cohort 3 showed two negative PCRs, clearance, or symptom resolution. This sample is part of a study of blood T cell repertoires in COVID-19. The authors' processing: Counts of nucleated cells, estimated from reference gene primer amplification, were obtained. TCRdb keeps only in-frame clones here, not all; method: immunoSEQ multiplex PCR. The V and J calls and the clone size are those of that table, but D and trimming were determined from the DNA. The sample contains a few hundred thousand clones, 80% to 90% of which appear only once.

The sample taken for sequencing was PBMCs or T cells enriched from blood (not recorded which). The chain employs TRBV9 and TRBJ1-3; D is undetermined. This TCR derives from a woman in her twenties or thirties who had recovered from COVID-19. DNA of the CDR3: TGTGCCAGCAGCCCCCGGGCTGGAAACACCATATATTTT. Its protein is CASSPRAGNTIYF.